Listed below are T cell receptor beta chains from one sample, sequenced in a study of Ad26.COV2.S vaccination and SARS-CoV-2 variants. Profiled with immunoSEQ multiplex PCR; TCRdb holds only in-frame clones, not every one. The profile covers about 420,000 clones, with approximately 88% appearing a single time and 3.5% to 4% taken by the ten largest. The specimen was peripheral blood, collected in a trial of Ad26.COV2.S vaccine versus placebo. Source of these receptors: a person between 18 and 65 years old who received the Ad26.COV2.S COVID-19 vaccine or a placebo. Each CDR3 is given with its conserved first and last residue. The D gene is left open where the match is weak. The size entry is marked missing in some rows and otherwise reads once, few, many or a size class.

CDR3nt: TGTGCCAGCAGCTCTCCTCAGGGGACAGGCGAAGCTTTCTTT; CDR3aa: CASSSPQGTGEAFF; v_gene: TRBV5-5; d_gene: TRBD1; abundance: NA; j_gene: TRBJ1-1
CDR3nt: TGCGCCAGCAGTGATCCCAGGGACCCAGATACGCAGTATTTT; CDR3aa: CASSDPRDPDTQYF; v_gene: TRBV10-1; d_gene: NA; abundance: NA; j_gene: TRBJ2-3
CDR3nt: TGTGCTAGCAGCTTAGCGGCTAACACCGGGGAGCTGTTTTTT; CDR3aa: CASSLAANTGELFF; v_gene: TRBV7-7; d_gene: NA; abundance: NA; j_gene: TRBJ2-2
CDR3nt: TGTGCCATCACCCCGACAAGCTATTACAATGAGCAGTTCTTC; CDR3aa: CAITPTSYYNEQFF; v_gene: TRBV10-3; d_gene: NA; abundance: NA; j_gene: TRBJ2-1
CDR3nt: TGTGCCAGCAGTTCGGGGTCCCCTAGCACAGATACGCAGTATTTT; CDR3aa: CASSSGSPSTDTQYF; v_gene: TRBV6-5; d_gene: NA; abundance: NA; j_gene: TRBJ2-3
CDR3nt: TGTGCCAGCAGTCGAGGGGGACAGGGGGCGCTGACCGGGGAGCTGTTTTTT; CDR3aa: CASSRGGQGALTGELFF; v_gene: TRBV6-6; d_gene: TRBD1; abundance: NA; j_gene: TRBJ2-2
CDR3nt: TGTGCCATGCCCGGGACAGGGTCCTACGAGCAGTACTTC; CDR3aa: CAMPGTGSYEQYF; v_gene: TRBV7-3; d_gene: TRBD1; abundance: NA; j_gene: TRBJ2-7
CDR3nt: TGTGCCAGTAGTCCACCCGTCGCCGGGACTAGACAAGAGACCCAGTACTTC; CDR3aa: CASSPPVAGTRQETQYF; v_gene: TRBV19; d_gene: TRBD2; abundance: NA; j_gene: TRBJ2-5
CDR3nt: TGTGCCAGCAGCCCGGACAGGGGGAACAATGAGCAGTTCTTC; CDR3aa: CASSPDRGNNEQFF; v_gene: TRBV11-3; d_gene: TRBD1; abundance: NA; j_gene: TRBJ2-1
CDR3nt: TGTGCCAGCAGCTTCGACAGTTATGGCTACACCTTC; CDR3aa: CASSFDSYGYTF; v_gene: TRBV5-6; d_gene: NA; abundance: NA; j_gene: TRBJ1-2
CDR3nt: TGTGCCAGCAGGATGGGACTTGGGCTGCGAGAGCAGTACTTC; CDR3aa: CASRMGLGLREQYF; v_gene: TRBV28; d_gene: NA; abundance: few; j_gene: TRBJ2-7
CDR3nt: TGCGCCAGCAGCTCCGGGACAGGGGCCATAGCCAAAAACATTCAGTACTTC; CDR3aa: CASSSGTGAIAKNIQYF; v_gene: TRBV5-1; d_gene: TRBD1; abundance: NA; j_gene: TRBJ2-4
CDR3nt: TGTGCCAGCAGCCTCAGCGGGGGGCTACGAGATACGCAGTATTTT; CDR3aa: CASSLSGGLRDTQYF; v_gene: TRBV7-3; d_gene: TRBD2; abundance: NA; j_gene: TRBJ2-3
CDR3nt: TGCAGCGTTGAATGGGCGGGCTCAGATACGCAGTATTTT; CDR3aa: CSVEWAGSDTQYF; v_gene: TRBV29-1; d_gene: NA; abundance: once; j_gene: TRBJ2-3
CDR3nt: TGTGCCAGCAGTTTATACGGAAACACCATATATTTT; CDR3aa: CASSLYGNTIYF; v_gene: TRBV28; d_gene: NA; abundance: once; j_gene: TRBJ1-3
CDR3nt: TGTGCCAGCAGCCAAACAACCGGACTACCCCCCTCTGGAAACACCATATATTTT; CDR3aa: CASSQTTGLPPSGNTIYF; v_gene: TRBV4-2; d_gene: NA; abundance: NA; j_gene: TRBJ1-3
CDR3nt: TGTGCCAGCTCACTCGGTCGGGGTGTCTCCTATAATTCACCCCTCCACTTT; CDR3aa: CASSLGRGVSYNSPLHF; v_gene: TRBV18; d_gene: NA; abundance: NA; j_gene: TRBJ1-6
CDR3nt: TGTGCCAGCAGCTTAGCCGCCGGAAGCTCCTACGAGCAGTACTTC; CDR3aa: CASSLAAGSSYEQYF; v_gene: TRBV7-6; d_gene: NA; abundance: once; j_gene: TRBJ2-7
CDR3nt: TGCGCCAGCAGCCGAGGTACCGGGGAGCTGTTTTTT; CDR3aa: CASSRGTGELFF; v_gene: TRBV4-3; d_gene: NA; abundance: NA; j_gene: TRBJ2-2
CDR3nt: TGTGCCAGTAGTAAAACAGGGTTAGCAGATACGCAGTATTTT; CDR3aa: CASSKTGLADTQYF; v_gene: TRBV19; d_gene: NA; abundance: NA; j_gene: TRBJ2-3
CDR3nt: TGTGCCAGTACCATGGCGGGAGGGAACTATGGCTACACCTTC; CDR3aa: CASTMAGGNYGYTF; v_gene: TRBV19; d_gene: NA; abundance: NA; j_gene: TRBJ1-2
CDR3nt: TGTGCCAGCAGTCGCCGGGACGGCGCCCTGTACTTC; CDR3aa: CASSRRDGALYF; v_gene: TRBV11-3; d_gene: NA; abundance: NA; j_gene: TRBJ2-7
CDR3nt: TGTGCCAGCAGTAGATCGTGGGGGGGACAAATGAACACTGAAGCTTTCTTT; CDR3aa: CASSRSWGGQMNTEAFF; v_gene: TRBV28; d_gene: NA; abundance: NA; j_gene: TRBJ1-1
CDR3nt: TGTGCCAGCAGCCCCGGACTGGGGGGCTACACCATATATTTT; CDR3aa: CASSPGLGGYTIYF; v_gene: TRBV5-4; d_gene: NA; abundance: many; j_gene: TRBJ1-3
CDR3nt: TGTGCCAGCAGCCCCTATCCCGGCCCCTCTGGGGCCAACGTCCTGACTTTC; CDR3aa: CASSPYPGPSGANVLTF; v_gene: TRBV3-1/TRBV3-2; d_gene: NA; abundance: NA; j_gene: TRBJ2-6
CDR3nt: TGTGCCAGCACCCTAAGGGGGTCGGGGCAAGAGACCCAGTACTTC; CDR3aa: CASTLRGSGQETQYF; v_gene: TRBV21-1; d_gene: NA; abundance: NA; j_gene: TRBJ2-5
CDR3nt: TGCGCCAGCAGCGGTGGGGGAGTCCTGGAGACCCAGTACTTC; CDR3aa: CASSGGGVLETQYF; v_gene: TRBV5-1; d_gene: NA; abundance: NA; j_gene: TRBJ2-5
CDR3nt: TGTGCCAGCAGCTTACTTGCGGGGATCGAGAATGAGCAGTTCTTC; CDR3aa: CASSLLAGIENEQFF; v_gene: TRBV7-6; d_gene: NA; abundance: NA; j_gene: TRBJ2-1
CDR3nt: TGTGCCAGCAGCTTAGATGGTTTAAGCGGGGTTGATCAAGAGACCCAGTACTTC; CDR3aa: CASSLDGLSGVDQETQYF; v_gene: TRBV7-2; d_gene: TRBD2; abundance: NA; j_gene: TRBJ2-5